This TCR beta chain was recorded in a study of blood T cell repertoires in COVID-19. Generated by immunoSEQ multiplex PCR, the TCRdb table keeps only in-frame clones and is missing some. The sample yields 300,000 or so clones, under 90% seen once. As for this clone: Other DNA sequences in this sample translate to the same CDR3.

This CDR3 is 12 amino acids long. CDR1 is LNHDA and CDR2 is SQIVND in the germline V gene (reference sequence). V lost 4 bases, J lost 7 bases, and 8 bases lay in between. The sequence derives from a woman aged 45-59 years who had been exposed to COVID-19. Source material: PBMCs or T cells enriched from blood (not recorded which). The chain recombines TRBV19 with TRBJ1-5; unclear D gene. As DNA, the CDR3 is TGTGCCAGTAGTAGCGGGAACCAGCCCCAGCATTTT. It encodes CASSSGNQPQHF.